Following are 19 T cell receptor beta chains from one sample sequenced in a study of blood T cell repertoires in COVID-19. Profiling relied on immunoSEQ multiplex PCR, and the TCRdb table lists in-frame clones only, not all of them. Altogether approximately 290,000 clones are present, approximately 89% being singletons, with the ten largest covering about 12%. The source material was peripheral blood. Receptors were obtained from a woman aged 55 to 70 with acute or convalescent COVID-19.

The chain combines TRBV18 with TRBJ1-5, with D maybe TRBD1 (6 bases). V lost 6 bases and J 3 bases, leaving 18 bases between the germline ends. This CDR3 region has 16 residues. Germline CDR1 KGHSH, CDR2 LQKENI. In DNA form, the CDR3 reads TGTGCCAGCTCGCAGGAGCAGACAGGAGTCAATCAGCCCCAGCATTTT. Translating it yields CASSQEQTGVNQPQHF.

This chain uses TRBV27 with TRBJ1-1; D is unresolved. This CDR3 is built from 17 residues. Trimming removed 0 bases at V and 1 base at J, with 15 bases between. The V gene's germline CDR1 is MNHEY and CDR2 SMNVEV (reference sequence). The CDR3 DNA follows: TGTGCCAGCAGTTTATCAAGGCTAGGTCAACAGAACACTGAAGCTTTCTTT. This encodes CASSLSRLGQQNTEAFF.

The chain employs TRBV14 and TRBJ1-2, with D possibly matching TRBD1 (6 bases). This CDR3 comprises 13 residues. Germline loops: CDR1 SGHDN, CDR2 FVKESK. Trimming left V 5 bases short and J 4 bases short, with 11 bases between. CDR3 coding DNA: TGTGCCAGCAGCTCGGGACAAGTCTATGGCTACACCTTC. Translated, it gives CASSSGQVYGYTF.

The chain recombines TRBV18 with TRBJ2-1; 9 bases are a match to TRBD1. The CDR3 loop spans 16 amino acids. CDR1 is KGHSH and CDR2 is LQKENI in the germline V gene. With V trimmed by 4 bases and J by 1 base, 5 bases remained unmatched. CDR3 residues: CASSLRGQGSYNEQFF. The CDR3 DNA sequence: TGTGCCAGCTCACTCCGGGGACAGGGATCCTACAATGAGCAGTTCTTC. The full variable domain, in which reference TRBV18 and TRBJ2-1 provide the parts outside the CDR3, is NAGVMQNPRHLVRRRGQEARLRCSPMKGHSHVYWYRQLPEEGLKFMVYLQKENIIDESGMPKERFSAEFPKEGPSILRIQQVVRGDSAAYFCASSLRGQGSYNEQFFGPGTRLTVL.

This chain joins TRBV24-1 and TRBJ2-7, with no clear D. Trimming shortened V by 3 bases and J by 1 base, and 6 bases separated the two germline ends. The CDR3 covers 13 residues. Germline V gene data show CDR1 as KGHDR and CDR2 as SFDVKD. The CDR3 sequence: CATSDPGSYEQYF. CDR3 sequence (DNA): TGTGCCACCAGTGATCCCGGTTCCTACGAGCAGTACTTC.

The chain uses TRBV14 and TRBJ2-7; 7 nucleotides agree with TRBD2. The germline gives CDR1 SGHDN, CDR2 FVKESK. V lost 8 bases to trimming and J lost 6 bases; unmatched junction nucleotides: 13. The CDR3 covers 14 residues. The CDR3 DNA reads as TGTGCCAGCGGCAACAGCGGTGGGGGGGGCGAGCAGTACTTC. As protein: CASGNSGGGGEQYF.

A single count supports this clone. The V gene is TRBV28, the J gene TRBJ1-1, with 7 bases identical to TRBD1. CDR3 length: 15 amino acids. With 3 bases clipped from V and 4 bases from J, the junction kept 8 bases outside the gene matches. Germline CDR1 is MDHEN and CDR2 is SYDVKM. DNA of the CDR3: TGTGCCAGCAGTTTTCCCAAGGGACAGATCACTGAAGCTTTCTTT. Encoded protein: CASSFPKGQITEAFF.

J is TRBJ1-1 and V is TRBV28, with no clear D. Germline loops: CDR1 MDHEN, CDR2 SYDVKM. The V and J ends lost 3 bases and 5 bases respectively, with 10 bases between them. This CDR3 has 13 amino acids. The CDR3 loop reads CASSLSLRTEAFF. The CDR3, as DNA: TGTGCCAGCAGTTTGAGCCTCCGGACTGAAGCTTTCTTT.

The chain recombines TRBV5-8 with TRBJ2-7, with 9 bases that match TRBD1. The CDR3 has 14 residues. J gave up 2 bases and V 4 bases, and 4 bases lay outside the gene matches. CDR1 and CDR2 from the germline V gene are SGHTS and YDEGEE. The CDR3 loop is CASSPGQGPYEQYF. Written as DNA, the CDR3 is TGTGCCAGCAGCCCGGGACAGGGCCCCTACGAGCAGTACTTC.

The CDR3 region has the DNA TGTGCCAGCTCATACAGGGGGCGCGGGAATGAAAAACTGTTTTTT. The encoded protein is CASSYRGRGNEKLFF. The genes are TRBV18 and TRBJ1-4; 9 nucleotides line up with TRBD1. V lost 5 bases to trimming and J lost 5 bases; unmatched junction nucleotides: 6. This CDR3 has 15 residues. The V gene's germline CDR1 is KGHSH and CDR2 LQKENI.

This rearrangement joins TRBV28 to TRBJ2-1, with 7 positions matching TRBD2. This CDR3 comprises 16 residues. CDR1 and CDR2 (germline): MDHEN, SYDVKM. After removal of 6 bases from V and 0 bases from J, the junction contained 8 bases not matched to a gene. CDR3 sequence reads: CASRASGSSSYNEQFF. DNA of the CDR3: TGTGCCAGCAGGGCTAGCGGTTCGAGCTCCTACAATGAGCAGTTCTTC.

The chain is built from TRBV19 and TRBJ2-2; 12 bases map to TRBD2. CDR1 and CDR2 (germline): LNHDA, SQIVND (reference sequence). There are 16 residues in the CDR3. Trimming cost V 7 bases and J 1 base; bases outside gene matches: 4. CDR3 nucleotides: TGTGCCAGTACCGAGACTAGCGGGGGGAACACCGGGGAGCTGTTTTTT. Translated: CASTETSGGNTGELFF.

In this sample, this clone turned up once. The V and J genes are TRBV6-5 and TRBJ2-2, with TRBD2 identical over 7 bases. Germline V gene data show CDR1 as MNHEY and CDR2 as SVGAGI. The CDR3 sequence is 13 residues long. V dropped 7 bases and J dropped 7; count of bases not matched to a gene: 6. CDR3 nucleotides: TGTGCCAGCATCAACACGGGGGGCGGGGAGCTGTTTTTT. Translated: CASINTGGGELFF.

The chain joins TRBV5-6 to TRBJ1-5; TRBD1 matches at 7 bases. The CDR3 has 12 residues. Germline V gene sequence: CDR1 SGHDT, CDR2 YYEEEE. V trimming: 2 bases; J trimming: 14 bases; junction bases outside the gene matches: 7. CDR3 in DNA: TGTGCCAGCAGCTTTAAAACAGGGGAGGAGCATTTT. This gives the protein CASSFKTGEEHF.

CDR3 loop: CASKKSESREKLFF. DNA for the CDR3: TGTGCCAGCAAAAAATCCGAATCTCGGGAAAAACTGTTTTTT. This chain links TRBV6-5 with TRBJ1-4; D remains ambiguous. This CDR3 region has 14 residues. V was trimmed by 7 bases and J by 8 bases, leaving 17 bases between them. Germline loops: CDR1 MNHEY, CDR2 SVGAGI.

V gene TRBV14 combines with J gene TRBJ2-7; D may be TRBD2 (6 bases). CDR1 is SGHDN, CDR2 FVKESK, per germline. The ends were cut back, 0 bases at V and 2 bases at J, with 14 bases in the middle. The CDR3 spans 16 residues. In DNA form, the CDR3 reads TGTGCCAGCAGCCAAGACCCGCGGCGGGGCACCTACGAGCAGTACTTC. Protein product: CASSQDPRRGTYEQYF.

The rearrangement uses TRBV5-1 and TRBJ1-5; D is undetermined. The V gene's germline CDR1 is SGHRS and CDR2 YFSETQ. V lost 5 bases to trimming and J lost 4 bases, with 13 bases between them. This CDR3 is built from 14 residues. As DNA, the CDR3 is TGCGCCAGCAGGGCGGGCGGGGATAATCAGCCCCAGCATTTT. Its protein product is CASRAGGDNQPQHF. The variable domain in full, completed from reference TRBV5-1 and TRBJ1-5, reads KAGVTQTPRYLIKTRGQQVTLSCSPISGHRSVSWYQQTPGQGLQFLFEYFSETQRNKGNFPGRFSGRQFSNSRSEMNVSTLELGDSALYLCASRAGGDNQPQHFGDGTRLSIL.

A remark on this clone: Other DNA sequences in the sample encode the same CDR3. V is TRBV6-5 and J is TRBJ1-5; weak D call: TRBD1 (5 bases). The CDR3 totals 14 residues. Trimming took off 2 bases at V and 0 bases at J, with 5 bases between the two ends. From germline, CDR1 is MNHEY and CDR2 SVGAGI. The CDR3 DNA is TGTGCCAGCAGTTACAGGGGTAGCAATCAGCCCCAGCATTTT. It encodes CASSYRGSNQPQHF.

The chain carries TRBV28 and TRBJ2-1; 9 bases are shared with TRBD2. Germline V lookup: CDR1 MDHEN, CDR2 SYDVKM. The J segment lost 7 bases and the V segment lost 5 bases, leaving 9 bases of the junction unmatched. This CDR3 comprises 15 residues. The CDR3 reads CASSPRGSGRNEQFF. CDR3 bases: TGTGCCAGCAGTCCCCGGGGTAGCGGGAGAAATGAGCAGTTCTTC.